This T cell receptor beta chain is from a study of blood T cell repertoires in COVID-19. Study-level information: In each case, the material was cDNA or gDNA derived from T cells, B-cell-depleted T cells, or PBMCs.

TCRdb's copy holds only in-frame clones and misses some; the assay was immunoSEQ multiplex PCR. The sample has some 300,000 clones; approximately 89% are singletons. The TCR was taken from a woman younger than 45 who had recovered from COVID-19. The specimen was peripheral blood.

The CDR3 DNA is TGTGCCAGCAGCCCGGTCGAGGACAATGAGCAGTTCTTC. It translates to CASSPVEDNEQFF. The genes are TRBV5-6 and TRBJ2-1; no firm D call. Per germline, CDR1 SGHDT and CDR2 YYEEEE. The CDR3 has 13 amino acids. Trimming removed 4 bases from V and 5 bases from J, with 10 bases in between.